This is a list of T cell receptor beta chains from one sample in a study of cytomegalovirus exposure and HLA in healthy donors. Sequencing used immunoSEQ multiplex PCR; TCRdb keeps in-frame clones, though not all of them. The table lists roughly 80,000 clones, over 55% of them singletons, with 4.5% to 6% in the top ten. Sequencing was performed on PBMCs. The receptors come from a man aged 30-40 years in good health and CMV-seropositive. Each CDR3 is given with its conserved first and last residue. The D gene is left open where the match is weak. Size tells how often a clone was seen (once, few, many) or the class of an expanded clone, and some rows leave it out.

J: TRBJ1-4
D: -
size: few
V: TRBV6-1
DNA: TGTGCCAGCAGTGAAGGAGTCGGGGGGAATGAAAAACTGTTTTTT
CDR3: CASSEGVGGNEKLFF

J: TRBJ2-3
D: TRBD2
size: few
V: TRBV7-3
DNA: TGTGCCAGCAGCCCCCTTAGCGGGGATACGCAGTATTTT
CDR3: CASSPLSGDTQYF

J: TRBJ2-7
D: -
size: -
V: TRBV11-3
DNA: TGTGCCAGCAGCCCTGTAGCGCCTAGCTCCTACGAGCAGTACTTC
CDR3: CASSPVAPSSYEQYF

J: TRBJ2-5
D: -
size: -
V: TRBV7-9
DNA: TGTGCCAGCAGCTTAGGGGGACAAGGAGAGACCCAGTACTTC
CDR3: CASSLGGQGETQYF

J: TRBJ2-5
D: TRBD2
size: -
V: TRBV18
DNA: TGTGCCAGCTCACTCAGCGCGGGAGGGGAGACCCAGTACTTC
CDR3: CASSLSAGGETQYF

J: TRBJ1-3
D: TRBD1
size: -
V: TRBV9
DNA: TGTGCCAGCAGCGCCCAGGGGGCATCTGGAAACACCATATATTTT
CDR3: CASSAQGASGNTIYF

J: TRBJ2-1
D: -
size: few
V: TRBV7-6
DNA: TGTGCCAGCAGCTCGGACTACCTCTCTGGGTTGGGCAATGAGCAGTTCTTC
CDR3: CASSSDYLSGLGNEQFF

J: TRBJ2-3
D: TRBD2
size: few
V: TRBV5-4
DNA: TGTGCCAGCAGCCGGACTAGCGGGGGTACAGATACGCAGTATTTT
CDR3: CASSRTSGGTDTQYF

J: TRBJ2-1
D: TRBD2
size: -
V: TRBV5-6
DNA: TGTGCCAGCAGCTCCCTAGGTCGGCTAGCGGGGGGAAATGAGCAGTTCTTC
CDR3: CASSSLGRLAGGNEQFF

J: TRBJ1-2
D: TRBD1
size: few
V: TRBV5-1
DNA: TGCGCCAGCAGCTTGAATGTGGCAGGGGGGCTTGGTTATGGCTACACCTTC
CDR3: CASSLNVAGGLGYGYTF

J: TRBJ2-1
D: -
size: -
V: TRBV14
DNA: TGTGCCAGCAGCCAAGTTCCCCGGTTCTCCTACAATGAGCAGTTCTTC
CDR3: CASSQVPRFSYNEQFF

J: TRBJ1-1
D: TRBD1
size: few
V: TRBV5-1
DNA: TGCGCCAGCAGCTTGAGGCAGGGGGCAACGGCTTTCTTT
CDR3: CASSLRQGATAFF

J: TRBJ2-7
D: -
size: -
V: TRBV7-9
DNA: TGTGCCACAACCAGAGGTCCCAAAGGGGAAGACGAGCAGTACTTC
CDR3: CATTRGPKGEDEQYF

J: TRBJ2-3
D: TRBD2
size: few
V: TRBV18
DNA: TGTGCCAGCTCACCAGAAAGGACTAGCGAGTTGTATTTT
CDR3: CASSPERTSELYF

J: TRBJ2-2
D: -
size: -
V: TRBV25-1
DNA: TGTGCCAGCAGTGGCTCCGCGGAAAACGGGGAGCTGTTTTTT
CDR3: CASSGSAENGELFF

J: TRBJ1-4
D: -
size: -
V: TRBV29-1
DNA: TGCAGCGTTGTGCCTGTAGGGGGTGAAAAACTGTTTTTT
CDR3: CSVVPVGGEKLFF

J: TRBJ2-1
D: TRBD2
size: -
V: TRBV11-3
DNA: TGTGCCAGCAGCCCGCCTACTAGCGGGAGCAATGAGCAGTTCTTC
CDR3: CASSPPTSGSNEQFF

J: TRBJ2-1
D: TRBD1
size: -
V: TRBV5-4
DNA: TGTGCCAGCAGCTTAGGGACAGGGGCGGCCAATGAGCAGTTCTTC
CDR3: CASSLGTGAANEQFF

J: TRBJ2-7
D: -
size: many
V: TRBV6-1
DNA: TGTGCCAGCAGTGTTGGAGGGGACGAGTCCTACGAGCAGTACTTC
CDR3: CASSVGGDESYEQYF

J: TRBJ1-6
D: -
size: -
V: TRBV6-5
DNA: TGTGCCAGCAGTTACTTGTCATCAGGGGAGAGGTCACCCCTCCACTTT
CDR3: CASSYLSSGERSPLHF

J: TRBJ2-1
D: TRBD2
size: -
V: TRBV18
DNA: TGTGCCAGCTCTCTACGGACTAGCGGGGGGGCTTTCGGTGAGCAGTTCTTC
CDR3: CASSLRTSGGAFGEQFF

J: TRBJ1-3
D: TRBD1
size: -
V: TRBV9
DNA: TGTGCCAGCAGCCCAAGAGGGCAGGGGGTTTCTGGAAACACCATATATTTT
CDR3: CASSPRGQGVSGNTIYF

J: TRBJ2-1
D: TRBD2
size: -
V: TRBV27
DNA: TGTGCCAGCAGTTCACTAGCGTCCTACAATGAGCAGTTCTTC
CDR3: CASSSLASYNEQFF

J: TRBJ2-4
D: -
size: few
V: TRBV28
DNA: TGTGCCAGCACCCCGGACAAGGCGAACATTCAGTACTTC
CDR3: CASTPDKANIQYF

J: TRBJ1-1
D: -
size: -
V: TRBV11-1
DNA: TGTGCCAGCATTAACCCCACGGGGGTGGCGCCTGAAGCTTTCTTT
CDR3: CASINPTGVAPEAFF

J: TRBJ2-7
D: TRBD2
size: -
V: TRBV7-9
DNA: TGTGCCAGCAGCTTACTCTATCGGGGGGGGCTCGACGAGCAGTACTTC
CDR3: CASSLLYRGGLDEQYF

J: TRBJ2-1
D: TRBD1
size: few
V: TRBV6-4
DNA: TGTGCCAGCAGTGAGGACAGGGACGATGAGCAGTTCTTC
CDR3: CASSEDRDDEQFF

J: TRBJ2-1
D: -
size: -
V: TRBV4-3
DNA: TGCGCCAGCAGCCCGGGGGTCTCCTACAATGAGCAGTTCTTC
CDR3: CASSPGVSYNEQFF

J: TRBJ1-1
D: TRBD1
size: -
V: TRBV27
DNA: TGTGCCAGCAGGAGAGACAGGGGTAGTTCTGAAGCTTTCTTT
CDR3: CASRRDRGSSEAFF

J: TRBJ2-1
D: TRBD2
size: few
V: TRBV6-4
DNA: TGTGCCAGCAGTCCGAGCGGGGAATACAATGAGCAGTTCTTC
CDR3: CASSPSGEYNEQFF

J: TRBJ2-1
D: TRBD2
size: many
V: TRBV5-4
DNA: TGTGCCAGCAGCAACCCTACTAGCGGGAGTAGGTATGAGCAGTTCTTC
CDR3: CASSNPTSGSRYEQFF

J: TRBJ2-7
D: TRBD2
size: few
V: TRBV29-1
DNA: TGCAGCGTTGAAGGAAGGACACATGAAGCGGGATCCGTCTCCTACGAGCAGTACTTC
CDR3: CSVEGRTHEAGSVSYEQYF

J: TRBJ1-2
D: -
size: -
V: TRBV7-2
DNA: TGTGCCAGCAGCTTCGAGGGCCACTATGGCTACACCTTC
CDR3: CASSFEGHYGYTF

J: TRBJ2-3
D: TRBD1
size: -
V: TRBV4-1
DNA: TGCGCCAGCAGCCTCCAGGACAGGGGCTTAGATACGCAGTATTTT
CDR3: CASSLQDRGLDTQYF

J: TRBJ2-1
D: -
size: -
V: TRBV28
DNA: TGTGCCAGCAGCCGACCCCAGGGTTATGATGAGCAGTTCTTC
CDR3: CASSRPQGYDEQFF

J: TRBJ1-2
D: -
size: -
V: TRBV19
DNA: TGTGCCAGTAGTATGAGCGTAAAAGGCTATGGCTACACCTTC
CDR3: CASSMSVKGYGYTF

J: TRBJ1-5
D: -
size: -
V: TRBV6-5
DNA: TGTGCCAGCAGTTACGGGGGGGGCAATCAGCCCCAGCATTTT
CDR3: CASSYGGGNQPQHF

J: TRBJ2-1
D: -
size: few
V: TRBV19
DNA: TGTGCCAGTAGTACCTCGACTAGATTGCATGAGCAGTTCTTC
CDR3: CASSTSTRLHEQFF

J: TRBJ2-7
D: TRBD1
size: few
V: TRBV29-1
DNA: TGCAGCGTTGGGGACAGGGGGCGCGGGCTAGCGGGCTTCTCCTACGAGCAGTACTTC
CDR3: CSVGDRGRGLAGFSYEQYF

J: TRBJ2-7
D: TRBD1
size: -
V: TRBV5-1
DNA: TGCGCCAGCAGCTCCAGGGGGCTTCCTCAGGAGGAGCAGTACTTC
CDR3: CASSSRGLPQEEQYF

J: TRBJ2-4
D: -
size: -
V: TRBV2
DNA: TGTGCCAGCATTTTGCAACTAGCCAAAAACATTCAGTACTTC
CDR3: CASILQLAKNIQYF

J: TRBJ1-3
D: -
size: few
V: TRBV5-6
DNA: TGTGCCAGCACCCAGGAGGGGCGACTTGGAAACACCATATATTTT
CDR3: CASTQEGRLGNTIYF

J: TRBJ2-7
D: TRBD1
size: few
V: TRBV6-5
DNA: TGTGCCAGCAGTTTACTGACAGGGGGCGACGAGCAGTACTTC
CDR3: CASSLLTGGDEQYF

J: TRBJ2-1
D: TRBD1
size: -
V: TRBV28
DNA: TGTGCCAGCAGTTCAGGGGGCGCACAGTTCTTC
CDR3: CASSSGGAQFF

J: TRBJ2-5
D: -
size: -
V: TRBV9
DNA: TGTGCCAGCAGCGTAGACAGGGTTAGAACTTTGGAGACCCAGTACTTC
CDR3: CASSVDRVRTLETQYF

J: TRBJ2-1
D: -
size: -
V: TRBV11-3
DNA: TGTGCCAGCAGCTTACTCAGAGGCACCTACAATGAGCAGTTCTTC
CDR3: CASSLLRGTYNEQFF

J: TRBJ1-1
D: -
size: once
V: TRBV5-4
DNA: TGTGCCAGCAGCTTCTCGGACACGAACACTGAAGCTTTCTTT
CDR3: CASSFSDTNTEAFF

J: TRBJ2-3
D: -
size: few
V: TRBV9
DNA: TGTGCCAGCAGCACCGAGGGGGGGATCGCAGATACGCAGTATTTT
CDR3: CASSTEGGIADTQYF

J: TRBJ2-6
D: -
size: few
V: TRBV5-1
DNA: TGCGCCAGCAGCTTGCCAAGAGCCTCTGGGGCCAACGTCCTGACTTTC
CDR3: CASSLPRASGANVLTF

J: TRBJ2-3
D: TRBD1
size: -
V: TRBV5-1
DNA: TGCGCCAGCAGCTTGCGACAGGGGGGTAGCACAGATACGCAGTATTTT
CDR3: CASSLRQGGSTDTQYF

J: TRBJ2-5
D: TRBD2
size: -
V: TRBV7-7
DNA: TGTGCTAGCAGCTTGGGGGGGACTAGCGGATCCCAAGAGACCCAGTACTTC
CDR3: CASSLGGTSGSQETQYF

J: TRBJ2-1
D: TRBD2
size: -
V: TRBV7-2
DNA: TGTGCCAGCAGCGCCAGCGGGAGGGCCGTCGCCTACAATGAGCAGTTCTTC
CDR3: CASSASGRAVAYNEQFF

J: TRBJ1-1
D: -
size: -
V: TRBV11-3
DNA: TGTGCCAGCAGCTCCGAGGTGAACACTGAAGCTTTCTTT
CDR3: CASSSEVNTEAFF